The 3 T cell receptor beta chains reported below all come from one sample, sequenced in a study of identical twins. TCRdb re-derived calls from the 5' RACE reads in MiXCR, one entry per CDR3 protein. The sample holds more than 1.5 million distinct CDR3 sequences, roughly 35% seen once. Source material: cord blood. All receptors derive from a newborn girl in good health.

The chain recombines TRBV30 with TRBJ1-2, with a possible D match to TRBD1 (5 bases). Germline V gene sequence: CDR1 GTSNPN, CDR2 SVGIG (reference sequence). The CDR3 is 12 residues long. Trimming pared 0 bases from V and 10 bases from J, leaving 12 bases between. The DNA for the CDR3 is TGTGCCTGGAGTGTACGCCAGGGATCCTACACCTTC. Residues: CAWSVRQGSYTF.

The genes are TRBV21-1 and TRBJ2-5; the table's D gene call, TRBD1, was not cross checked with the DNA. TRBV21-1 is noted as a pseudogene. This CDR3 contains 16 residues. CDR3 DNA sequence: TGTGCCAGCAGCCCAACAGGGATGAGGTGCCGAGAGACCCAGTACTTC. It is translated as CASSPTGMRCRETQYF.

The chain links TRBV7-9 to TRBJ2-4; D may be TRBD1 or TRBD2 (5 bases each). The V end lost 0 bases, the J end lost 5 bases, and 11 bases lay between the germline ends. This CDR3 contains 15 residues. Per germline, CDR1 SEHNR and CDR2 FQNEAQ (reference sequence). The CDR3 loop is CASSLAWLGQNIQYF. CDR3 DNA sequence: TGTGCCAGCAGCTTAGCGTGGCTGGGACAAAACATTCAGTACTTC. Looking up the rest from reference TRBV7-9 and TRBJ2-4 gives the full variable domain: DTGVSQNPRHKITKRGQNVTFRCDPISEHNRLYWYRQTLGQGPEFLTYFQNEAQLEKSRLLSDRFSAERPKGSFSTLEIQRTEQGDSAMYLCASSLAWLGQNIQYFGAGTRLSVL.